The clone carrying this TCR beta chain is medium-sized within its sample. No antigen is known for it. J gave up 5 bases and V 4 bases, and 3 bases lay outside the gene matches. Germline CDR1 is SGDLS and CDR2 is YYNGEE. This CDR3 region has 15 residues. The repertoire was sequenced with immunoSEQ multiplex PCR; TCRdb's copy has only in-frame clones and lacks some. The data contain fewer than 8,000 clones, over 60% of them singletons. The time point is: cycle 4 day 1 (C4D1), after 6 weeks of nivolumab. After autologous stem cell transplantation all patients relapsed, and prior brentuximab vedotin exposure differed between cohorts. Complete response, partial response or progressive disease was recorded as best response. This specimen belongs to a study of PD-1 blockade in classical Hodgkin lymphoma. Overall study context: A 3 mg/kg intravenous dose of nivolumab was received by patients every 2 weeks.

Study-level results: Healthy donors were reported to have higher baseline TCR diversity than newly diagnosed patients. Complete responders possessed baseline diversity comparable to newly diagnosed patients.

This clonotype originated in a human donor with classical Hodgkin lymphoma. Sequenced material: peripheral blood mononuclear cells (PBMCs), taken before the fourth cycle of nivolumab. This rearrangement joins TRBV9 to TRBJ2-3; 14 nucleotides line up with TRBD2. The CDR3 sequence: CASSQGLAGVDTQYF. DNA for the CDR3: TGTGCCAGCAGCCAGGGACTAGCGGGAGTAGATACGCAGTATTTT.